Presented here are 5 T cell receptor beta chains from one specimen sequenced in a study of OX40 agonist ivuxolimab in advanced cancers. Data came from immunoSEQ multiplex PCR; TCRdb stores just in-frame clones and leaves some out. Among roughly 72,000 clones listed, about 84% were seen once. The sample was CD4+ or CD8+ T cells sorted from blood, taken in a trial of the OX40 agonist ivuxolimab. The receptors were sampled from an adult with an advanced solid tumor such as melanoma, head and neck, liver or kidney cancer.

The chain joins TRBV7-2 to TRBJ1-4; D is unclear. This CDR3 is built from 12 residues. Trimming took 1 base from V and 5 from J, leaving 2 bases between them. The germline V gene has CDR1 SGHTA and CDR2 FQGNSA. The CDR3 DNA follows: TGTGCCAGCAGCTTAGAGAATGAAAAACTGTTTTTT. Translated: CASSLENEKLFF.

J is TRBJ2-3 and V is TRBV5-5; D is perhaps TRBD1 or TRBD2 (5 bases each). CDR1 and CDR2 from the germline V gene are SGHKS and YYEKEE (reference sequence). The CDR3 is 15 amino acids. Trimming took off 4 bases at V and 1 base at J, with 13 bases between the two ends. In DNA, the CDR3 is TGTGCCAGCAGCCGGGACCTCCGGGGCACAGATACGCAGTATTTT. Amino acids: CASSRDLRGTDTQYF. The entire variable domain, with the rest obtained from reference TRBV5-5 and TRBJ2-3, is as follows: DAGVTQSPTHLIKTRGQQVTLRCSPISGHKSVSWYQQVLGQGPQFIFQYYEKEERGRGNFPDRFSARQFPNYSSELNVNALLLGDSALYLCASSRDLRGTDTQYFGPGTRLTVL.

This chain uses TRBV11-3 with TRBJ1-1; 11 bases map to TRBD1. The ends lost 6 bases at V and 2 bases at J; junction bases unmatched: 8. Germline-derived CDR1 and CDR2 are SGHNT and YENEEA. The CDR3 loop spans 16 amino acids. CDR3: CASSLMGTGGNTEAFF. The CDR3 DNA sequence: TGTGCCAGCAGTCTCATGGGGACAGGGGGAAACACTGAAGCTTTCTTT. Looking up the rest from reference TRBV11-3 and TRBJ1-1 gives the full variable domain: EAGVVQSPRYKIIEKKQPVAFWCNPISGHNTLYWYLQNLGQGPELLIRYENEEAVDDSQLPKDRFSAERLKGVDSTLKIQPAELGDSAVYLCASSLMGTGGNTEAFFGQGTRLTVV.

V and J are TRBV5-8 and TRBJ2-5; 12 bases are shared with TRBD2. Germline CDR1 SGHTS, CDR2 YDEGEE. Germline trimming cut 0 bases from V and 3 bases from J; bases unmatched to any gene: 0. This CDR3 region has 15 residues. Here the CDR3 reads CASSLGLAGEETQYF. The CDR3 coding sequence is TGTGCCAGCAGCTTGGGACTAGCGGGAGAAGAGACCCAGTACTTC.

The chain combines TRBV11-3 with TRBJ2-3; D unresolved. V was clipped by 0 bases and J by 0 bases, with 13 bases between them. There are 17 residues in the CDR3. Germline lookup yields CDR1 SGHNT and CDR2 YENEEA. CDR3 sequence reads: CASSLDFFQTSTDTQYF. The CDR3 DNA follows: TGTGCCAGCAGCTTAGATTTCTTTCAGACTAGCACAGATACGCAGTATTTT.